This TCR beta chain was profiled in a study of cytomegalovirus exposure and HLA in healthy donors. Across the study: An early release of data contained about 85 million unique TCRs, which came from HLA-typed donors. Among about 400 genotyped donors, about 80% fell in the Caucasian-associated ancestry cluster. The study's findings and limits: In a later analysis, CMV-associated beta chains were mostly HLA-associated, it appeared. TCR beta chains associated with HLA were, in a later analysis, more clonally expanded than equally common others.

The PCR employed 60 Vbeta primers together with 13 Jbeta primers. Assay used: immunoSEQ multiplex PCR; TCRdb lists only in-frame clones, some missing. This table holds 99,000 or so clones, 79% found once. The ends were cut back, 3 bases at V and 2 bases at J, with 13 bases in the middle. The CDR3 spans 15 residues. The V gene's germline CDR1 is GTSNPN and CDR2 SVGIG (reference sequence). To note about this clone: The antigen is unknown.

This sequence was found in a male donor in good health and CMV-seropositive. Material: PBMCs. This chain uses TRBV30 with TRBJ2-2; perhaps TRBD2 as D (6 bases). The CDR3 nucleotides read TGTGCCTGGAGGGGTACGGGGGTAAACACCGGGGAGCTGTTTTTT. Translated, it gives CAWRGTGVNTGELFF.